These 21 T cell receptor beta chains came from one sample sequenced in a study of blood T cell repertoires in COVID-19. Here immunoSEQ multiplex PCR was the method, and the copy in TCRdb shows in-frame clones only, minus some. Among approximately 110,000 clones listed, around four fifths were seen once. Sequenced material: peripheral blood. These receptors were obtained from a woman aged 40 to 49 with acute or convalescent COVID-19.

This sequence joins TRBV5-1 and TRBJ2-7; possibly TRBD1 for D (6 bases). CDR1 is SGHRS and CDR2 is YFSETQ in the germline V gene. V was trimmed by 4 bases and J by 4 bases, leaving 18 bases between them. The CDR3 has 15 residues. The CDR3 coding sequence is TGCGCCAGCAGCAGAGGCGAGGGGGACACGTACGAGCAGTACTTC. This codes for CASSRGEGDTYEQYF.

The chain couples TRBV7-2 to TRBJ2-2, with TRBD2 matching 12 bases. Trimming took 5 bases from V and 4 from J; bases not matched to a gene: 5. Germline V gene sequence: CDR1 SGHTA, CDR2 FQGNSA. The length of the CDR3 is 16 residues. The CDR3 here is CASSVASGGGTGELFF. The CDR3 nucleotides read TGTGCCAGCAGCGTCGCTAGCGGGGGGGGCACCGGGGAGCTGTTTTTT.

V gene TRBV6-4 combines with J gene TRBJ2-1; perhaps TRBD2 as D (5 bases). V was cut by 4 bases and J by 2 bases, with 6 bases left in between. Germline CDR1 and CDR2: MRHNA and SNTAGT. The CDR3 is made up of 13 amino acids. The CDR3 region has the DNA TGTGCCAGCAGTGCCGGGGCCTACAATGAGCAGTTCTTC. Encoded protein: CASSAGAYNEQFF.

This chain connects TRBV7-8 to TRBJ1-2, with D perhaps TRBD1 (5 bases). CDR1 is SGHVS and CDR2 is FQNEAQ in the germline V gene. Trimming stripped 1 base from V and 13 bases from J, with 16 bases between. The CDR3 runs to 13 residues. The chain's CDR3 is CASSLEHFGGTTF. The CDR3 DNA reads TGTGCCAGCAGCTTAGAACACTTCGGGGGGACCACCTTC.

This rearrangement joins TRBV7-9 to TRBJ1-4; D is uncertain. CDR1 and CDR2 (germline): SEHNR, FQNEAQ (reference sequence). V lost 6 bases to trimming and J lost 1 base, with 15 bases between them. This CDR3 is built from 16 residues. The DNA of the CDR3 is TGTGCCAGCAGTCGTGACCCGGGTCGAACTAATGAAAAACTGTTTTTT. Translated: CASSRDPGRTNEKLFF. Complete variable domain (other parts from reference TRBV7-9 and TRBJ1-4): DTGVSQNPRHKITKRGQNVTFRCDPISEHNRLYWYRQTLGQGPEFLTYFQNEAQLEKSRLLSDRFSAERPKGSFSTLEIQRTEQGDSAMYLCASSRDPGRTNEKLFFGSGTQLSVL.

The CDR3 nucleotides read TGTGCCAGCAGCTTGTACGAGACAGGGCGATTGAACACTGAAGCTTTCTTT. Translating gives CASSLYETGRLNTEAFF. The chain carries TRBV5-6 and TRBJ1-1; 7 nucleotides match TRBD1. CDR1 and CDR2 from the germline V gene are SGHDT and YYEEEE. J was trimmed by 0 bases and V by 1 base; bases with no gene match: 9. The CDR3 is 17 amino acids.

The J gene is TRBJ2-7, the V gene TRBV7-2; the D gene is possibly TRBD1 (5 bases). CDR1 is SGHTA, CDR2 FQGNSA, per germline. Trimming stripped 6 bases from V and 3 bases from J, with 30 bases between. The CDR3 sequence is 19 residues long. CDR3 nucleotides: TGTGCCAGCAGTTTAAGACAATTAGTTTATGGTGTGGACAACTACGAGCAGTACTTC. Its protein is CASSLRQLVYGVDNYEQYF.

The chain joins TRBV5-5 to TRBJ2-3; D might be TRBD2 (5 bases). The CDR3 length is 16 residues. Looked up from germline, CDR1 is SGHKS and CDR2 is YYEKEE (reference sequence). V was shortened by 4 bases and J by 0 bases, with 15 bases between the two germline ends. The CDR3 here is CASSRLRVLSTDTQYF. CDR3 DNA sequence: TGTGCCAGCAGCCGGTTGAGGGTCCTGAGCACAGATACGCAGTATTTT.

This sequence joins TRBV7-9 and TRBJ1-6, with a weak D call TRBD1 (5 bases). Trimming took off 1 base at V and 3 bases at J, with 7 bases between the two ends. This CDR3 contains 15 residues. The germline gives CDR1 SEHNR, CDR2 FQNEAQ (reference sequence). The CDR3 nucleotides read TGTGCCAGCAGCTTAGGCCAGGGCTATAATTCACCCCTCCACTTT. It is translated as CASSLGQGYNSPLHF.

This chain's CDR3 is CASSPFSGTGLGFF. CDR3 nucleotides: TGTGCCAGCAGCCCTTTCTCCGGGACAGGGTTGGGGTTCTTC. The V gene is TRBV5-5, the J gene TRBJ2-1; TRBD1 matches 9 bases. Germline trimming cut 4 bases from V and 15 bases from J; bases unmatched to any gene: 14. The CDR3 consists of 14 residues. The V gene's germline CDR1 is SGHKS and CDR2 YYEKEE (reference sequence).

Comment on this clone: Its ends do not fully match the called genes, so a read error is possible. The CDR3 DNA reads as TGTGCCAGCAGCGTAGACGACACCTATGAGCCGTACTTC. This translates into CASSVDDTYEPYF. The chain links TRBV9 to TRBJ2-7; D is ambiguous. Germline CDR1 SGDLS, CDR2 YYNGEE. This CDR3 has 13 amino acids.

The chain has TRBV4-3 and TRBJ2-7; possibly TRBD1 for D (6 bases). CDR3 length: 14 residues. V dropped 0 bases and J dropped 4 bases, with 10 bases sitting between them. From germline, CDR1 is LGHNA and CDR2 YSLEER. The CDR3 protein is CASSQDRGSYEQYF. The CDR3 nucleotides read TGCGCCAGCAGCCAAGACAGGGGCAGTTACGAGCAGTACTTC.

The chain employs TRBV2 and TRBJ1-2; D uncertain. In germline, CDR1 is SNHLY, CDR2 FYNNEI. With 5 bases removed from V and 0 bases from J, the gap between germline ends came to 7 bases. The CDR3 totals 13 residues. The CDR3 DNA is TGTGCCAGCAGTCCCGACACTAACTATGGCTACACCTTC. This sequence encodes CASSPDTNYGYTF.

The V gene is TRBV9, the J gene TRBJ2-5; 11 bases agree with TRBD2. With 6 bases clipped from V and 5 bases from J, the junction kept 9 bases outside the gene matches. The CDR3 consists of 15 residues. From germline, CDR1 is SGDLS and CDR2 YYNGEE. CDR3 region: CASTASGGISETQYF. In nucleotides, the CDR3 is TGTGCCAGCACCGCTAGCGGGGGGATTTCGGAGACCCAGTACTTC.

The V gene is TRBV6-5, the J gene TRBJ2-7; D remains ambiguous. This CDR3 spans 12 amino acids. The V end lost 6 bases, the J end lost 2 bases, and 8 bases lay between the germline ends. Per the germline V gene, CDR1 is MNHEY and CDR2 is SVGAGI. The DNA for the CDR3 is TGTGCCAGCAGGGGCTTTACCTACGAGCAGTACTTC. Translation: CASRGFTYEQYF.

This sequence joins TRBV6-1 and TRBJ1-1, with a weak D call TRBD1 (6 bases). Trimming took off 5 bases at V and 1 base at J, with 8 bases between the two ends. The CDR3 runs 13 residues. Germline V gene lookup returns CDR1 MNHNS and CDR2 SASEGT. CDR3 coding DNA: TGTGCCAGCAGTCCGGGACAGAACACTGAAGCTTTCTTT. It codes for CASSPGQNTEAFF.

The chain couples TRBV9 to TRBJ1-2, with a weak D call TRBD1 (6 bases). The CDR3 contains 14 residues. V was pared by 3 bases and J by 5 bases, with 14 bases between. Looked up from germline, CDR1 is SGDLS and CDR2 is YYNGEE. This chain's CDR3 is CASSATGRGYGYTF. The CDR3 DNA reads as TGTGCCAGCAGCGCAACAGGGAGGGGGTATGGCTACACCTTC.

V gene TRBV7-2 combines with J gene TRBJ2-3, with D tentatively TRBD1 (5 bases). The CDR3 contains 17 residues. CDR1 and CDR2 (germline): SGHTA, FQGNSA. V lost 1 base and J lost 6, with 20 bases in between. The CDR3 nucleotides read TGTGCCAGCAGCTTAGGTGGTCTGGGGCCGGGTATGGATACGCAGTATTTT. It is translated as CASSLGGLGPGMDTQYF.

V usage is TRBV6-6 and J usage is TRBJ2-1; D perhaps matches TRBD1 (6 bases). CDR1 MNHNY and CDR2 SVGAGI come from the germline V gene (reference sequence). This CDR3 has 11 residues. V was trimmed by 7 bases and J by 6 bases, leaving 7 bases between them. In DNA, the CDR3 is TGTGCCAGCACCAGGGGCAATGAGCAGTTCTTC. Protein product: CASTRGNEQFF.

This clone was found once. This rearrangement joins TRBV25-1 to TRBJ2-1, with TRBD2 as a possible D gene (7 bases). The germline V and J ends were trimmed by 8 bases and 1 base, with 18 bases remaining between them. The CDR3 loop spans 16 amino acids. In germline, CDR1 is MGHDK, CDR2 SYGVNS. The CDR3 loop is CASLAGRGASYNEQFF. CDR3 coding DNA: TGTGCCAGCTTGGCCGGCCGGGGGGCTTCCTACAATGAGCAGTTCTTC.

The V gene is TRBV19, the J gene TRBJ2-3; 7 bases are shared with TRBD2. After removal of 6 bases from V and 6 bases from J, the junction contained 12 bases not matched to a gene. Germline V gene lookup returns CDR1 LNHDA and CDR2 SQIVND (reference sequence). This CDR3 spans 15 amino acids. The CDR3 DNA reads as TGTGCCAGTAGCGCCCGACTAGCTCATTCCGATACGCAGTATTTT. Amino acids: CASSARLAHSDTQYF.